The clone carrying this T cell receptor (beta chain) appeared a few times. This record belongs to a study of cytomegalovirus exposure and HLA in healthy donors. The primer mix had 60 Vbeta and 13 Jbeta primers. Only in-frame clones appear in the TCRdb table, and some are missing; sequencing was by immunoSEQ multiplex PCR. The table has roughly 140,000 clones, 75% to 80% seen once. Germline loops: CDR1 MRHNA, CDR2 SNTAGT. Unmatched junction bases numbered 4, after V lost 3 bases and J lost 4 bases. The CDR3 sequence is 15 residues long. This chain connects TRBV6-4 to TRBJ2-3, with 10 bases fitting TRBD2. The sequenced material came from PBMCs. This receptor was obtained from a male donor in good health and CMV-seronegative. The CDR3 loop reads CASSESGGAADTQYF. CDR3 DNA: TGTGCCAGCAGTGAGAGCGGGGGGGCTGCAGATACGCAGTATTTT.